This TCR beta chain came from a study of blood T cells in healthy people across ages. Overall study results and limits: As age increased, TCR beta diversity per million T cells fell in a roughly linear fashion.

Alongside a J-beta primer mix, a sample-barcoded 5' primer served in a second PCR lasting about 6 to 11 cycles. Using its own MiXCR run on the 5' RACE reads, TCRdb lists one record per CDR3 protein. The data show roughly 1.5 million distinct CDR3 sequences, less than 45% seen once. V shed 4 bases, J shed 3 bases, and the junction held 10 bases outside the gene matches. The CDR3 is made up of 17 amino acids. The germline gives CDR1 SEHNR, CDR2 FQNEAQ (reference sequence). As to this clonotype: Its specificity is unknown.

This receptor was taken from a woman between 18 and 30 years old in good health. The sequenced material came from blood. V is TRBV7-9 and J is TRBJ2-1; 9 bases fit TRBD2. This CDR3 is CASSSLPWTSDYNEQFF. CDR3 sequence (DNA): TGTGCCAGCAGCTCCCTACCGTGGACTAGCGACTACAATGAGCAGTTCTTC.